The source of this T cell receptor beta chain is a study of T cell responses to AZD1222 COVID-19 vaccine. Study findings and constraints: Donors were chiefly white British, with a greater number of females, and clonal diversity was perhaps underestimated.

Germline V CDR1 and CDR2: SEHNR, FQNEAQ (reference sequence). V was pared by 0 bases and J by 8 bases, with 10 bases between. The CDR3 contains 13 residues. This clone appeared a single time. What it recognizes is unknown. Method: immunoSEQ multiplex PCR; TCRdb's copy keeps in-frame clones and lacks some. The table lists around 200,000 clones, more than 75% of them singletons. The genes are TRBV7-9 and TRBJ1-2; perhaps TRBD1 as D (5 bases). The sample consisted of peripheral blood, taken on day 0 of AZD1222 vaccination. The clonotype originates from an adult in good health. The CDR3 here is CASSLALRGGYTF. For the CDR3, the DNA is TGTGCCAGCAGCTTAGCGCTCCGGGGCGGCTACACCTTC.